Given below is one T cell receptor beta chain in context. Its target is not known. This sample is drawn from a study of blood T cells in healthy people across ages. This CDR3 region has 17 residues. The V gene's germline CDR1 is MDHEN and CDR2 SYDVKM. Between the trimmed V and J ends, which lost 2 bases and 6 bases, there was a span of 22 bases. The authors ran a second PCR of about 6 to 11 cycles using a sample-barcoded 5' primer and a J-beta primer mix. TCRdb recomputed calls from the 5' RACE reads with MiXCR, one row per CDR3 protein. The sample lists roughly 550,000 distinct CDR3 sequences, less than 25% seen once, with roughly 9.4% in the top ten. Study-level findings and limits: PBMCs were not sorted, which prevented a conclusive comparison of naive versus antigen-experienced cells.

In addition, the sample was reused for a study of T cells of mothers and their children. From that second work: Slightly higher overlap, not significant, was seen in related mother-child pairs than in unrelated pairs.

The J gene is TRBJ1-2, the V gene TRBV28; TRBD1 is a possible D gene (5 bases). Sample: blood. This TCR was sampled from a boy between 5 and 17 years old in good health. CDR3 nucleotide sequence: TGTGCCAGCAGTTTAGGTCTTATAGTGGGGGATAAGGATGGCTACACCTTC. It translates to CASSLGLIVGDKDGYTF.